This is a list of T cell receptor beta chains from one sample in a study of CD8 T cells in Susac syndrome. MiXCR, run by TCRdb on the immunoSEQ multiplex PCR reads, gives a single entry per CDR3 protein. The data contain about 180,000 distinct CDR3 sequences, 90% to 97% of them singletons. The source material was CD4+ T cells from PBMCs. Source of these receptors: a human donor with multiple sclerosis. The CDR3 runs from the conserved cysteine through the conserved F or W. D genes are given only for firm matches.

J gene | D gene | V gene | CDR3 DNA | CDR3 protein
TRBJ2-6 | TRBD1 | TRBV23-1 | TGCGCCAGCAGTCCCGGGACAGCTGTCTCTGGGGCCAACGTCCTGACTTTC | CASSPGTAVSGANVLTF
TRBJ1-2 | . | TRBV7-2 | TGTGCCAGCAGCGCTACGCTCCCGGGATTCGGCTACACCTTC | CASSATLPGFGYTF
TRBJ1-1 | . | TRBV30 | TGTGCCTGGAGTGTACGGGGGGTTGGAGGCACTGAAGCTTTCTTT | CAWSVRGVGGTEAFF
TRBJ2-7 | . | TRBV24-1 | TGTGCCACCAGTGATTTGCACGGGCAGCAGTACTTC | CATSDLHGQQYF
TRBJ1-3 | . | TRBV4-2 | TGTGCCAGCAGCCGATCGGGGATCGTGGTAAACTCTGGAAACACCATATATTTT | CASSRSGIVVNSGNTIYF
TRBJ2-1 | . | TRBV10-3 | TGTGCCATCAGTGAGTCGGTTAGCGGATCCTACAATGAGCAGTTCTTC | CAISESVSGSYNEQFF
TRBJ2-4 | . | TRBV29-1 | TGCAGCGTTGGGGGGGGCGCGACCAAAAACATTCAGTACTTC | CSVGGGATKNIQYF
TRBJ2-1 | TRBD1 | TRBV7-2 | TGTGCCAGCAGCTTAGTTCTCGGGACAGGGGGCGCTGGGCAGTTCTTC | CASSLVLGTGGAGQFF
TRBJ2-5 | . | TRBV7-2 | TGTGCCAGCAGCTCCTTAGTGCTGTCCCAGTACTTC | CASSSLVLSQYF
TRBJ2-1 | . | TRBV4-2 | TGTGCCAGCAGCCAGGCCCCCCCGGGGTACAATGAGCAGTTCTTC | CASSQAPPGYNEQFF
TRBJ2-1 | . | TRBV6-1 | TGTGCCAGCAGACAGGTAAATGAGCAGTTCTTC | CASRQVNEQFF
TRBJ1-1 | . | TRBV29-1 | TGCAGCGTTGGGGGTTGGGTCACTGAAGCTTTCTTT | CSVGGWVTEAFF